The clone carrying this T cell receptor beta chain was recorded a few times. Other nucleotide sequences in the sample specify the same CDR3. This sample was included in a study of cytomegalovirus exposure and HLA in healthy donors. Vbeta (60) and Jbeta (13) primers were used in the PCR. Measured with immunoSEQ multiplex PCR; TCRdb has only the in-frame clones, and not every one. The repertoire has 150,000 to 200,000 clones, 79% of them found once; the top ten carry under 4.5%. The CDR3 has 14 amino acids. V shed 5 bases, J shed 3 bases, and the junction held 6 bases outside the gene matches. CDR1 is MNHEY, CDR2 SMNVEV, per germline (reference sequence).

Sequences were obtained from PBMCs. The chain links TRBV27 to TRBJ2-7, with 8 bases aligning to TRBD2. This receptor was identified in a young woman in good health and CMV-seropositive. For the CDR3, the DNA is TGTGCCAGCAGTCGGGCGGGGGGCCTCTACGAGCAGTACTTC. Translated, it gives CASSRAGGLYEQYF.